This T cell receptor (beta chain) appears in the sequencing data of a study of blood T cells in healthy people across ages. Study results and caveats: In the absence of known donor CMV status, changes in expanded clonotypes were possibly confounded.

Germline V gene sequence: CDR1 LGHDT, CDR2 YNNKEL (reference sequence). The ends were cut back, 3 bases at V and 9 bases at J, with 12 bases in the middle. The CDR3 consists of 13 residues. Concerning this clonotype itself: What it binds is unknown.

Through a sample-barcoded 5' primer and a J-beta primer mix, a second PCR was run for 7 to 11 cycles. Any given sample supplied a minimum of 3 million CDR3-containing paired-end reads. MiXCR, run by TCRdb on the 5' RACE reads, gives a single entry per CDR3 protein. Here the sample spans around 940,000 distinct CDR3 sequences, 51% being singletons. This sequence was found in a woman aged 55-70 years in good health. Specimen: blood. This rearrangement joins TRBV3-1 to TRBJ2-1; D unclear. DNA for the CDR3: TGTGCCAGCAGCCATCTCGCCGTGCGTGAGCAGTTCTTC. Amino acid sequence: CASSHLAVREQFF.